A single sample gave rise to the 4 T cell receptor beta chains below, sequenced in a study of vaccination effects on CD4 cells after COVID-19. After less than twelve days in culture, the CD4+ T cells were isolated. No antigens are known for them. Generated by immunoSEQ multiplex PCR, the TCRdb table keeps only in-frame clones and is missing some. The table lists about 76,000 clones, approximately 77% of them singletons. Sequenced here: CD4+ T cells from PBMCs cultured without peptide, sampled before COVID-19 vaccination. The receptors derive from a human donor who received a COVID-19 vaccine.

The V and J genes are TRBV7-6 and TRBJ2-1; 7 bases align to TRBD2. Trimming cost V 4 bases and J 1 base; bases outside gene matches: 7. Germline V CDR1 and CDR2: SGHVS, FNYEAQ. CDR3 length: 16 residues. This CDR3 is CASSSYRGDSYNEQFF. The CDR3 DNA is TGTGCCAGCAGCTCCTACCGGGGGGATTCCTACAATGAGCAGTTCTTC. Full variable domain (rest looked up from reference TRBV7-6 and TRBJ2-1): GAGVSQSPRYKVTKRGQDVALRCDPISGHVSLYWYRQALGQGPEFLTYFNYEAQQDKSGLPNDRFSAERPEGSISTLTIQRTEQRDSAMYRCASSSYRGDSYNEQFFGPGTRLTVL.

This clone was seen just once. The chain couples TRBV2 to TRBJ2-1; perhaps TRBD1 as D (6 bases). This CDR3 is built from 16 residues. With 7 bases removed from V and 4 bases from J, the gap between germline ends came to 20 bases. Germline assignment: CDR1 SNHLY and CDR2 FYNNEI. This CDR3 is CASTPPGTLYYNEQFF. CDR3 nucleotides: TGTGCCAGCACCCCCCCCGGGACACTTTATTACAATGAGCAGTTCTTC.

This chain links TRBV6-7 with TRBJ2-4, with D unclear. TRBV6-7 is an ORF, with its function uncertain. Trimming took off 8 bases at V and 0 bases at J, with 8 bases between the two ends. The CDR3 runs to 13 residues. The CDR3 DNA is TGTGCCAGCCCATCTTTAGCCAAAAACATTCAGTACTTC. It translates to CASPSLAKNIQYF.

The CDR3 protein is CASSVVTSGANEQFF. The DNA for the CDR3 is TGTGCCAGCAGTGTCGTGACTAGCGGGGCCAATGAGCAGTTCTTC. J is TRBJ2-1 and V is TRBV2; 11 bases are shared with TRBD2. There are 15 residues in the CDR3. V lost 4 bases to trimming and J lost 6 bases; unmatched junction nucleotides: 5. Germline V gene lookup returns CDR1 SNHLY and CDR2 FYNNEI.